Following are 25 T cell receptor beta chains from one sample sequenced in a study of T cell responses to AZD1222 COVID-19 vaccine. The assay was immunoSEQ multiplex PCR, and TCRdb's table has in-frame clones only and misses some. The sample lists around 120,000 clones; about 90% were seen once. The sequencing here drew on peripheral blood, taken on day 0 of AZD1222 vaccination. Receptors originate from an adult in good health.

V gene TRBV7-9 combines with J gene TRBJ1-4; 8 bases are shared with TRBD1. The trim removed 2 bases at V and 7 bases at J, leaving 6 bases unmatched. The CDR3 covers 15 residues. CDR1 and CDR2 from the germline V gene are SEHNR and FQNEAQ (reference sequence). The CDR3 DNA follows: TGTGCCAGCAGCTTACACGGACAGGGTTTTGAAAAACTGTTTTTT. Its translation is CASSLHGQGFEKLFF. The variable domain in full, with the rest retrieved from reference TRBV7-9 and TRBJ1-4, is DTGVSQNPRHKITKRGQNVTFRCDPISEHNRLYWYRQTLGQGPEFLTYFQNEAQLEKSRLLSDRFSAERPKGSFSTLEIQRTEQGDSAMYLCASSLHGQGFEKLFFGSGTQLSVL.

This clone was observed a handful of times. The chain joins TRBV28 to TRBJ2-7; weak D call: TRBD2 (5 bases). V gave up 7 bases and J gave up 3 bases, with 19 bases separating them. The CDR3 is made up of 15 amino acids. Germline assignment: CDR1 MDHEN and CDR2 SYDVKM. The CDR3, as DNA: TGTGCCAGCAAACCTACTAGGCGTGTCAGCTACGAGCAGTACTTC. This encodes CASKPTRRVSYEQYF.

The chain is built from TRBV20-1 and TRBJ2-3, with D perhaps TRBD2 (5 bases). Per the germline V gene, CDR1 is DFQATT and CDR2 is SNEGSKA (reference sequence). Trimming left V 6 bases short and J 5 bases short, with 9 bases between. The CDR3 runs to 11 residues. In DNA form, the CDR3 reads TGCAGTGCAGAAGGAGGAGATACGCAGTATTTT. Translation gives CSAEGGDTQYF.

The chain employs TRBV27 and TRBJ2-5; TRBD1 matches at 10 bases. This CDR3 is 18 amino acids long. CDR1 and CDR2 (germline): MNHEY, SMNVEV (reference sequence). V was pared by 3 bases and J by 7 bases, with 17 bases of the junction left unmatched. The CDR3 reads CASSFHLPGQGLGGTQYF. The DNA for the CDR3 is TGTGCCAGCAGTTTTCACCTACCGGGACAGGGGTTAGGAGGGACCCAGTACTTC.

The V and J genes are TRBV9 and TRBJ1-6; D is uncertain. Germline-derived CDR1 and CDR2 are SGDLS and YYNGEE. Deletions cut 2 bases from V and 0 bases from J, with 9 bases between. CDR3 length: 16 residues. CDR3 loop: CASSVTPSSYNSPLHF. CDR3 bases: TGTGCCAGCAGCGTTACACCAAGCTCCTATAATTCACCCCTCCACTTT.

The V and J genes are TRBV27 and TRBJ1-2, with 7 bases that match TRBD1. Germline V gene lookup returns CDR1 MNHEY and CDR2 SMNVEV (reference sequence). This CDR3 is 14 amino acids long. V shed 6 bases and J 2 bases; nucleotides not matched to a gene: 6. The CDR3 DNA is TGTGCCAGCAGCCCGACAGGGAGAAACTATGGCTACACCTTC. It encodes CASSPTGRNYGYTF.

The rearrangement links TRBV18 to TRBJ2-1, with 7 bases lining up with TRBD1. The V and J ends lost 3 bases and 3 bases, in that order; junction bases with no gene match: 2. Per the germline V gene, CDR1 is KGHSH and CDR2 is LQKENI. The CDR3 is 14 residues long. The CDR3 loop is CASSPGQNYNEQFF. In DNA, the CDR3 is TGTGCCAGCTCACCGGGACAGAACTACAATGAGCAGTTCTTC.

The genes are TRBV12-3 or TRBV12-4 and TRBJ2-5, with D uncertain. Trimming removed 1 base at V and 5 bases at J, with 2 bases between. The CDR3 length is 11 residues. Here the CDR3 reads CASSLGETQYF. CDR3 in DNA: TGTGCCAGCAGTTTAGGCGAGACCCAGTACTTC.

V is TRBV28 and J is TRBJ2-6; D gene ambiguous. The V and J ends lost 5 bases and 0 bases respectively, with 20 bases between them. The CDR3 extends over 19 amino acids. Looked up from germline, CDR1 is MDHEN and CDR2 is SYDVKM. In DNA form, the CDR3 reads TGTGCCAGCAGTCCCGGTTGGGCTAGGCCAAGCTCTGGGGCCAACGTCCTGACTTTC. Amino acid sequence: CASSPGWARPSSGANVLTF.

V is TRBV6-5 and J is TRBJ2-7; unclear D gene. In germline, CDR1 is MNHEY, CDR2 SVGAGI. The CDR3 is 14 amino acids. Trimming took 1 base from V and 0 from J, leaving 7 bases between them. The CDR3 spells CASSYWGSSYEQYF. The CDR3 nucleotides read TGTGCCAGCAGTTACTGGGGTAGCTCCTACGAGCAGTACTTC.

The chain joins TRBV7-6 to TRBJ2-2; the D is unclear. V shed 5 bases and J shed 3 bases, with 7 bases lying between them. Germline loops: CDR1 SGHVS, CDR2 FNYEAQ. The CDR3 runs to 13 residues. As DNA, the CDR3 is TGTGCCAGCAGCCGGTGGGACACCGGGGAGCTGTTTTTT. Translating it yields CASSRWDTGELFF.

The chain recombines TRBV9 with TRBJ2-2; 10 positions agree with TRBD2. Per the germline V gene, CDR1 is SGDLS and CDR2 is YYNGEE. The CDR3 loop spans 17 amino acids. V lost 0 bases to trimming and J lost 3 bases; unmatched junction nucleotides: 5. CDR3 nucleotide sequence: TGTGCCAGCAGCGTAGCCAGCGGGAGGGCGGACACCGGGGAGCTGTTTTTT. Its protein product is CASSVASGRADTGELFF.

This rearrangement joins TRBV7-3 to TRBJ2-2; D is unresolved. The CDR3 runs to 12 residues. Trimming stripped 2 bases from V and 6 bases from J, with 4 bases between. Per the germline V gene, CDR1 is SGHTA and CDR2 is FQGTGA. The CDR3 nucleotides read TGTGCCAGCAGCTTACTTCCCGGGGAGCTGTTTTTT. It is translated as CASSLLPGELFF.

The chain couples TRBV5-1 to TRBJ2-1; TRBD2 is a possible D gene (5 bases). The CDR3 sequence is 14 residues long. Germline V gene lookup returns CDR1 SGHRS and CDR2 YFSETQ. Trimming left V 5 bases short and J 1 base short, with 10 bases between. The CDR3 DNA follows: TGCGCCAGCAGTATCGAGCGGTCCTACAATGAGCAGTTCTTC. Its translation is CASSIERSYNEQFF.

The chain recombines TRBV18 with TRBJ2-2; tentatively, D is TRBD1 or TRBD2 (5 bases each). There are 15 residues in the CDR3. CDR1 is KGHSH and CDR2 is LQKENI in the germline V gene. V was trimmed by 6 bases and J by 2 bases, leaving 13 bases between them. The CDR3 DNA is TGTGCCAGCTCTTGGGGACGACCTAACACCGGGGAGCTGTTTTTT. It codes for CASSWGRPNTGELFF.

The chain links TRBV14 to TRBJ1-4; 11 bases map to TRBD1. CDR3 length: 13 residues. V lost 8 bases to trimming and J lost 7 bases; unmatched junction nucleotides: 3. Germline loops: CDR1 SGHDN, CDR2 FVKESK. This CDR3 is CASPGQGGEKLFF. In nucleotides, the CDR3 is TGTGCCAGCCCGGGACAGGGGGGTGAAAAACTGTTTTTT. The whole variable domain, remainder taken from reference TRBV14 and TRBJ1-4, is EAGVTQFPSHSVIEKGQTVTLRCDPISGHDNLYWYRRVMGKEIKFLLHFVKESKQDESGMPNNRFLAERTGGTYSTLKVQPAELEDSGVYFCASPGQGGEKLFFGSGTQLSVL.

The chain has TRBV10-3 and TRBJ1-5, with D perhaps matching TRBD1 (5 bases). Looked up from germline, CDR1 is ENHRY and CDR2 is SYGVKD. The ends were cut back, 5 bases at V and 7 bases at J, with 15 bases in the middle. The CDR3 sequence is 14 residues long. The CDR3 region has the DNA TGTGCCATCAGTCAAAAGTTGGGGGGACAGCCCCAGCATTTT. It codes for CAISQKLGGQPQHF.

In the case of this clone: A junction end diverges from the germline sequence, so it may reflect a read error. The chain has TRBV11-2 and TRBJ1-2; no clear D. The CDR3 covers 14 residues. The germline gives CDR1 SGHAT, CDR2 FQNNGV. The CDR3 is CASSLGIGLGGCTF. The CDR3 DNA reads as TGTGCCAGCAGCTTAGGAATAGGGTTAGGTGGCTGCACCTTC.

J is TRBJ1-2 and V is TRBV3-1 (or the pseudogene TRBV3-2); D not certain. Deletions cut 0 bases from V and 8 bases from J, with 16 bases between. Germline V CDR1 and CDR2: LGHDT, YNNKEL (reference sequence). CDR3 size: 15 residues. The DNA of the CDR3 is TGTGCCAGCAGCCAAGATCGTACGAGCCCCTGGGGCTACACCTTC. It encodes CASSQDRTSPWGYTF.

The chain links TRBV9 to TRBJ2-7; 7 bases line up with TRBD1. Germline CDR1 SGDLS, CDR2 YYNGEE. V was clipped by 4 bases and J by 3 bases; unmatched bases: 4. The CDR3 totals 13 residues. The CDR3 spells CASSPTGYYEQYF. The CDR3 bases are TGTGCCAGCAGCCCGACAGGGTACTACGAGCAGTACTTC. The whole variable domain, remainder taken from reference TRBV9 and TRBJ2-7, is DSGVTQTPKHLITATGQRVTLRCSPRSGDLSVYWYQQSLDQGLQFLIQYYNGEERAKGNILERFSAQQFPDLHSELNLSSLELGDSALYFCASSPTGYYEQYFGPGTRLTVT.

The rearrangement uses TRBV7-9 and TRBJ2-7; TRBD1 aligns across 9 bases. The CDR3 runs to 14 residues. The V and J ends lost 3 bases and 0 bases, in that order; junction bases with no gene match: 0. CDR1 is SEHNR, CDR2 FQNEAQ, per germline (reference sequence). The DNA for the CDR3 is TGTGCCAGCAGCTTGACAGGGGGCTCCTACGAGCAGTACTTC. Amino acid sequence: CASSLTGGSYEQYF.

The chain employs TRBV19 and TRBJ1-3, with 7 bases lining up with TRBD1. The germline gives CDR1 LNHDA, CDR2 SQIVND (reference sequence). After removal of 0 bases from V and 10 bases from J, the junction contained 15 bases not matched to a gene. The CDR3 is 17 amino acids. The CDR3 loop reads CASSIDLWDSAGWTIYF. CDR3 bases: TGTGCCAGTAGTATAGATCTATGGGACAGCGCCGGATGGACCATATATTTT.

This clone was seen once. The chain links TRBV27 to TRBJ2-3, with D unclear. The CDR3 is 13 amino acids. Per germline, CDR1 MNHEY and CDR2 SMNVEV (reference sequence). Trimming stripped 5 bases from V and 4 bases from J, with 10 bases between. The CDR3 DNA follows: TGTGCCAGCAGTCTATACTACCCAGATACGCAGTATTTT. It translates to CASSLYYPDTQYF.

CDR3 amino acids: CASSYNIYNEQFF. CDR3 nucleotides: TGTGCCAGCAGCTACAATATCTACAATGAGCAGTTCTTC. The chain recombines TRBV2 with TRBJ2-1; unclear D gene. Trimming removed 6 bases at V and 3 bases at J, with 9 bases between. The CDR3 sequence is 13 residues long. Germline CDR1 and CDR2: SNHLY and FYNNEI. Together with reference TRBV2 and TRBJ2-1, the CDR3 gives the full variable domain: EPEVTQTPSHQVTQMGQEVILRCVPISNHLYFYWYRQILGQKVEFLVSFYNNEISEKSEIFDDQFSVERPDGSNFTLKIRSTKLEDSAMYFCASSYNIYNEQFFGPGTRLTVL.

V and J are TRBV3-1 (or the pseudogene TRBV3-2) and TRBJ2-5; D remains unclear. The length of the CDR3 is 11 residues. Germline values: CDR1 LGHDT, CDR2 YNNKEL (reference sequence). Deletions cut 0 bases from V and 10 bases from J, with 6 bases between. Here the CDR3 reads CASSQDSSQYF. CDR3 nucleotides: TGTGCCAGCAGCCAAGATTCTAGCCAGTACTTC.